The next 18 T cell receptor beta chains were all read from a single sample in a study of control samples from healthy donors and cancer patients. Using immunoSEQ multiplex PCR, the repertoire was profiled, and TCRdb retains in-frame clones only, with some absent. Among 180,000 or so clones, just under 95% were seen once, and the ten largest hold roughly 3.9%. Sequencing used blood. These receptor sequences come from a woman aged 55-75 years in good health.

The chain carries TRBV4-3 and TRBJ1-4; possibly TRBD1 for D (5 bases). V lost 0 bases, J lost 5 bases, and 13 bases lay in between. CDR1 and CDR2 (germline): LGHNA, YSLEER. The CDR3 is 16 residues long. The CDR3 sequence: CASSQDFGARNEKLFF. The CDR3 DNA reads as TGCGCCAGCAGCCAAGATTTTGGGGCGAGGAATGAAAAACTGTTTTTT.

In its sample, this clone was seen once. V is TRBV27 and J is TRBJ1-6; D may be TRBD1 (5 bases). The germline gives CDR1 MNHEY, CDR2 SMNVEV (reference sequence). This CDR3 comprises 15 residues. V was pared by 0 bases and J by 11 bases, with 14 bases between. The CDR3 sequence: CASSLSGDRKTPLHF. Here the CDR3 DNA reads TGTGCCAGCAGTTTATCCGGCGACAGAAAGACACCCCTCCACTTT.

The chain combines TRBV30 with TRBJ1-2; D not certain. The CDR3 covers 11 residues. CDR1 is GTSNPN, CDR2 SVGIG, per germline (reference sequence). V was cut by 5 bases and J by 4 bases, with 8 bases left in between. Here the CDR3 reads CAWPWGYGYTF. CDR3 DNA sequence: TGTGCCTGGCCATGGGGCTATGGCTACACCTTC.

V gene TRBV12-3 or TRBV12-4 combines with J gene TRBJ2-3; D remains unclear. The CDR3 is 13 amino acids. Trimming stripped 3 bases from V and 4 bases from J, with 8 bases between. The CDR3 DNA sequence: TGTGCCAGCAGTTTCTTAGGTTCAGATACGCAGTATTTT. Residues: CASSFLGSDTQYF.

This rearrangement joins TRBV4-1 to TRBJ1-4; perhaps TRBD1 as D (6 bases). CDR3 length equals 16 residues. Per germline, CDR1 MGHRA and CDR2 YSYEKL. Trimming cost V 0 bases and J 5 bases, with 13 bases left between them. This CDR3 reads CASSQETDRRNEKLFF. Here the CDR3 DNA reads TGCGCCAGCAGCCAAGAAACTGACAGGAGAAATGAAAAACTGTTTTTT.

The chain employs TRBV3-1 (or the pseudogene TRBV3-2) and TRBJ2-5; D ambiguous. The CDR3 consists of 13 residues. Germline loops: CDR1 LGHDT, CDR2 YNNKEL (reference sequence). The germline V and J ends were trimmed by 3 bases and 5 bases, with 10 bases remaining between them. Here the CDR3 DNA reads TGTGCCAGCAGCCATGACACCAGCGAGACCCAGTACTTC. Translated: CASSHDTSETQYF.

The rearrangement links TRBV5-6 to TRBJ2-5, with 9 bases aligning to TRBD1. Trimming removed 3 bases from V and 1 base from J; junction bases left unmatched: 1. Germline V lookup: CDR1 SGHDT, CDR2 YYEEEE. The CDR3 sequence is 14 residues long. In nucleotides, the CDR3 is TGTGCCAGCAGCTCACAGGGGGCCCAAGAGACCCAGTACTTC. It codes for CASSSQGAQETQYF.

This clone was counted once. V gene TRBV11-2 combines with J gene TRBJ1-1, with unresolved D. Germline V gives CDR1 SGHAT, CDR2 FQNNGV. V was trimmed by 1 base and J by 5 bases, leaving 14 bases between them. CDR3 length equals 15 residues. Here the CDR3 reads CASSLAVGGVTEAFF. The CDR3 coding sequence is TGTGCCAGCAGCTTAGCCGTGGGCGGGGTAACTGAAGCTTTCTTT.

This chain connects TRBV19 to TRBJ1-2; D call uncertain. V was cut by 6 bases and J by 4 bases, with 9 bases left in between. CDR3 length: 12 amino acids. Germline CDR1 is LNHDA and CDR2 is SQIVND (reference sequence). CDR3 in DNA: TGTGCCAGTAGCGGGCTCCTCTATGGCTACACCTTC. Translation gives CASSGLLYGYTF.

In DNA, the CDR3 is TGCAGTGCTAGTGGAGCTAGCGGGGAACAAGAGACCCAGTACTTC. Translation gives CSASGASGEQETQYF. The chain couples TRBV20-1 to TRBJ2-5, with 9 bases aligning to TRBD2. V shed 3 bases and J 2 bases; nucleotides not matched to a gene: 7. The CDR3 consists of 15 residues. Germline CDR1 reads DFQATT; CDR2 reads SNEGSKA (reference sequence).

The chain carries TRBV2 and TRBJ2-7; 7 bases map to TRBD1. V shed 3 bases and J 7 bases; nucleotides not matched to a gene: 12. Germline V gene sequence: CDR1 SNHLY, CDR2 FYNNEI. The CDR3 has 15 residues. The CDR3 is CASSDTGTAFGEQYF. The CDR3 bases are TGTGCCAGCAGTGATACCGGGACAGCTTTTGGGGAGCAGTACTTC. Variable domain in full (rest from reference TRBV2 and TRBJ2-7): EPEVTQTPSHQVTQMGQEVILRCVPISNHLYFYWYRQILGQKVEFLVSFYNNEISEKSEIFDDQFSVERPDGSNFTLKIRSTKLEDSAMYFCASSDTGTAFGEQYFGPGTRLTVT.

This clone occurred once. The chain has TRBV7-9 and TRBJ1-5; D gene ambiguous. The CDR3 loop spans 12 amino acids. Trimming left V 5 bases short and J 6 bases short, with 8 bases between. The germline V gene encodes CDR1 SEHNR and CDR2 FQNEAQ (reference sequence). DNA of the CDR3: TGTGCCAGCAGCCTCCCCGGTCAGCCCCAGCATTTT. It specifies CASSLPGQPQHF. Combining the CDR3 with reference TRBV7-9 and TRBJ1-5 gives the whole variable domain DTGVSQNPRHKITKRGQNVTFRCDPISEHNRLYWYRQTLGQGPEFLTYFQNEAQLEKSRLLSDRFSAERPKGSFSTLEIQRTEQGDSAMYLCASSLPGQPQHFGDGTRLSIL.

The chain recombines TRBV2 with TRBJ2-5, with TRBD1 matching 10 bases. The germline V gene has CDR1 SNHLY and CDR2 FYNNEI. With V trimmed by 7 bases and J by 4 bases, 12 bases remained unmatched. This CDR3 contains 16 residues. This CDR3 is CASTGLGQGVRETQYF. CDR3 bases: TGTGCCAGCACTGGGTTAGGACAGGGGGTGCGAGAGACCCAGTACTTC.

This chain joins TRBV12-3 or TRBV12-4 and TRBJ2-7; the match to TRBD1 covers 7 bases. Trimming took 6 bases from V and 5 from J; bases not matched to a gene: 4. This CDR3 spans 12 amino acids. DNA of the CDR3: TGTGCCAGCAGCGTGACAGGGAACGAGCAGTACTTC. The encoded protein is CASSVTGNEQYF.

The chain has TRBV5-1 and TRBJ2-7, with a weak D call TRBD2 (6 bases). Germline CDR1 and CDR2: SGHRS and YFSETQ. V was clipped by 4 bases and J by 1 base, with 15 bases between them. The length of the CDR3 is 15 residues. As DNA, the CDR3 is TGCGCCAGCAGCCTAAATGCGGGGTCTTCCTACGAGCAGTACTTC. It yields the protein CASSLNAGSSYEQYF. Looking up the rest from reference TRBV5-1 and TRBJ2-7 gives the full variable domain: KAGVTQTPRYLIKTRGQQVTLSCSPISGHRSVSWYQQTPGQGLQFLFEYFSETQRNKGNFPGRFSGRQFSNSRSEMNVSTLELGDSALYLCASSLNAGSSYEQYFGPGTRLTVT.

The chain is built from TRBV12-5 and TRBJ2-7; 7 bases map to TRBD1. Germline V gives CDR1 LGHNT, CDR2 FRNRAP. This CDR3 has 15 amino acids. V shed 4 bases and J 7 bases; nucleotides not matched to a gene: 13. The CDR3 DNA sequence: TGTGCTAGTGGTTCAGGGGGACCCCTCGCCCAAGAGCAGTACTTC. This codes for CASGSGGPLAQEQYF.

The chain couples TRBV10-3 to TRBJ1-2; 9 bases map to TRBD1. CDR1 ENHRY and CDR2 SYGVKD come from the germline V gene. V lost 6 bases and J lost 6; bases outside the gene matches: 5. CDR3 length: 13 amino acids. The CDR3 DNA reads as TGTGCCATCAGCAACGACAGGGGGAATGGCTACACCTTC. It translates to CAISNDRGNGYTF.

J is TRBJ1-1 and V is TRBV29-1; D ambiguous. This CDR3 has 12 amino acids. Germline V gene lookup returns CDR1 SQVTM and CDR2 ANQGSEA. V was shortened by 4 bases and J by 5 bases, with 11 bases between the two germline ends. CDR3 amino acids: CSVVRQMTEAFF. In DNA form, the CDR3 reads TGCAGCGTTGTGAGGCAGATGACTGAAGCTTTCTTT.